The TCR beta chain described here comes from a study of T cell responses to AZD1222 COVID-19 vaccine. The CDR3 runs to 16 residues. CDR1 is SGHVS and CDR2 is FQNEAQ in the germline V gene. After removal of 1 base from V and 6 bases from J, the junction contained 11 bases not matched to a gene. TCRdb keeps only in-frame clones here, not all; method: immunoSEQ multiplex PCR. Of approximately 110,000 clones listed, more than 80% were seen once; the top ten hold 4.4%. Concerning this clone itself: The antigen is unknown.

General observations from the study: Sampling captured repertoires only after the peak T cell response. The donor cohort was predominantly white British with a female majority, and clonal diversity may have been underestimated. Spike-specific TCR repertoires showed rising breadth and depth after two AZD1222 doses. Unmutated variant regions are reportedly targeted by nearly half of spike-specific TCRs.

The chain joins TRBV7-8 to TRBJ1-2, with 7 positions matching TRBD1. The sequence derives from an adult who received the AZD1222 COVID-19 vaccine. Source: peripheral blood, taken 28 days after the second AZD1222 dose. In DNA, the CDR3 is TGTGCCAGCAGCTTAGGCAGGGGGTTGGATCTCGATGGCTACACCTTC. It yields the protein CASSLGRGLDLDGYTF.